This TCR beta chain was identified during a study of OX40 agonist ivuxolimab in advanced cancers. Looking at the study overall: Allowance was made for prior anti-PD-1, anti-PD-L1 or anti-CTLA-4 therapy, and around 44% had some. Study-wide results and limits: Part of the nonresponder group also had normalized T-cell clonal expansion that was low. On average, a greater number of expanded clones characterised CD8+ T cells relative to CD4+. CD4+ and CD8+ blood T cells expanded clonally by week 6 at 0.1 to 3.0 mg/kg.

This table comes from immunoSEQ multiplex PCR, and its TCRdb copy is limited to in-frame clones, with some not included. The table records about 58,000 clones, about 82% of them present only once. Points on this clone: Its target is not known.

Germline lookup yields CDR1 MNHEY and CDR2 SVGAGI. V lost 6 bases, J lost 10 bases, and 5 bases stayed unmatched. The CDR3 sequence is 14 residues long. This clonotype originated in an adult with an advanced solid tumor such as melanoma, head and neck, liver or kidney cancer. This rearrangement joins TRBV6-5 to TRBJ1-6, with TRBD1 matching 11 bases. This specimen was CD4+ or CD8+ T cells sorted from blood, taken in a trial of the OX40 agonist ivuxolimab. The CDR3 here is CASRGQGALSPLHF. The CDR3 DNA reads as TGTGCCAGCAGAGGACAGGGGGCCCTATCACCCCTCCACTTT.